The 6 T cell receptor beta chains given below trace back to one sample, sequenced in a study of Graves' ophthalmopathy and Graves' hyperthyroidism. Researchers took RNA transcripts and amplified TCR beta CDR3 regions from them. RT-PCR with HTBI primers came first, then second-round multiplex PCR. TCRdb ran MiXCR on the multiplex PCR reads and lists one entry per CDR3 protein. The table lists over a million distinct CDR3 sequences, 35% to 45% of them singletons. Source material: peripheral blood or thyroid tissue (not recorded which). The receptor source for this set is an adult man with Graves' hyperthyroidism.

This clonotype was recorded many times. This chain uses TRBV29-1 with TRBJ1-2, with 7 nucleotides matching TRBD1. Trimming removed 6 bases from V and 4 bases from J; junction bases left unmatched: 2. The CDR3 runs 11 residues. Germline V gene data show CDR1 as SQVTM and CDR2 as ANQGSEA. This CDR3 is CSVGQIYGYTF. In nucleotides, the CDR3 is TGCAGCGTGGGACAGATCTATGGCTACACCTTC.

The gene calls are TRBV25-1 and TRBJ2-5; tentative D call: TRBD1 (5 bases). Germline values: CDR1 MGHDK, CDR2 SYGVNS. V was trimmed by 5 bases and J by 3 bases, leaving 10 bases between them. There are 13 residues in the CDR3. DNA of the CDR3: TGTGCCAGCAGTTTCGAGACAGAAGAGACCCAGTACTTC. It encodes CASSFETEETQYF.

The chain joins TRBV20-1 to TRBJ1-1; a weak D match, TRBD1 (6 bases). The germline V gene encodes CDR1 DFQATT and CDR2 SNEGSKA (reference sequence). V was shortened by 2 bases and J by 11 bases, with 18 bases between the two germline ends. CDR3 length: 13 residues. CDR3 region: CSARQQGFGDAFF. CDR3 sequence (DNA): TGCAGTGCTAGACAACAGGGATTTGGGGACGCTTTCTTT.

As concerns this clonotype: The conserved phenylalanine or tryptophan normally closing the CDR3 is absent here, so this likely arose from a read error. The DNA is left out, because the CDR3 cannot be placed on it with certainty; the CDR3 is given as TCRdb lists it. CDR3: CSARKAQGR. This chain uses TRBV20-1 with TRBJ2-5; TRBD1, the D gene given by the table, was not confirmed from the DNA. Per germline, CDR1 DFQATT and CDR2 SNEGSKA (reference sequence). The CDR3 spans 9 residues, counting both ends.

This clonotype was seen at least ten times. V usage is TRBV5-6 and J usage is TRBJ1-2; D may be TRBD1 (5 bases). Germline V lookup: CDR1 SGHDT, CDR2 YYEEEE. Trimming removed 0 bases from V and 1 base from J, with 10 bases in between. There are 15 residues in the CDR3. CDR3 in amino acids: CASSLGQLSNYGYTF. CDR3 bases: TGTGCCAGCAGCTTGGGACAGCTTAGTAACTATGGCTACACCTTC.

The chain uses TRBV15 and TRBJ1-1; no firm D call. V was cut by 3 bases and J by 7 bases, with 9 bases left in between. The CDR3 is 12 amino acids. CDR1 and CDR2 (germline): LNHNV, YYDKDF (reference sequence). CDR3 residues: CATSRYMNEAFF. The CDR3, as DNA: TGTGCCACCAGCAGGTACATGAATGAAGCTTTCTTT.